The 6 T cell receptor beta chains below all came from one sample that was sequenced in a study of cytomegalovirus exposure and HLA in healthy donors. Vbeta (60) and Jbeta (13) primers were used in the PCR. Generated by immunoSEQ multiplex PCR, the TCRdb table keeps only in-frame clones and is missing some. The sample shows approximately 170,000 clones, over 60% of them seen only once. Sequencing was performed on PBMCs. These receptors originate from a man in his thirties or forties in good health and CMV-seropositive.

J is TRBJ2-3 and V is TRBV10-3; the match to TRBD1 covers 9 bases. Trimming cost V 7 bases and J 6 bases; bases outside gene matches: 5. The CDR3 consists of 13 residues. Germline CDR1 and CDR2: ENHRY and SYGVKD. This CDR3 is CAINGQGRDTQYF. The CDR3 DNA is TGTGCCATCAACGGACAGGGGAGGGATACGCAGTATTTT.

This chain uses TRBV9 with TRBJ2-2; 15 positions agree with TRBD2. The V and J ends lost 5 bases and 5 bases, in that order; junction bases with no gene match: 4. This CDR3 has 16 residues. The germline V gene encodes CDR1 SGDLS and CDR2 YYNGEE. The DNA for the CDR3 is TGTGCCAGCAGAGAAGGGACTAGCGGGGGGACCGGGGAGCTGTTTTTT. Protein product: CASREGTSGGTGELFF. Together with reference TRBV9 and TRBJ2-2, the CDR3 gives the full variable domain: DSGVTQTPKHLITATGQRVTLRCSPRSGDLSVYWYQQSLDQGLQFLIQYYNGEERAKGNILERFSAQQFPDLHSELNLSSLELGDSALYFCASREGTSGGTGELFFGEGSRLTVL.

This clone was found a few times. This chain links TRBV7-3 with TRBJ2-2; D is undetermined. The CDR3 has 13 amino acids. Trimming took off 4 bases at V and 4 bases at J, with 7 bases between the two ends. CDR1 is SGHTA, CDR2 FQGTGA, per germline. CDR3 residues: CASSSQVTGELFF. In DNA, the CDR3 is TGTGCCAGCAGCTCCCAGGTCACCGGGGAGCTGTTTTTT.

The chain joins TRBV28 to TRBJ1-3; 8 nucleotides line up with TRBD1. The CDR3 extends over 17 amino acids. V dropped 2 bases and J dropped 0; count of bases not matched to a gene: 6. Germline values: CDR1 MDHEN, CDR2 SYDVKM. CDR3 bases: TGTGCCAGCAGTTTAGGGACAGGAGGCACCTCTGGAAACACCATATATTTT. Protein: CASSLGTGGTSGNTIYF.

This sequence joins TRBV5-1 and TRBJ2-5, with D maybe TRBD1 (5 bases). The germline V and J ends were trimmed by 0 bases and 1 base, with 7 bases remaining between them. CDR1 and CDR2 from the germline V gene are SGHRS and YFSETQ. This CDR3 has 14 residues. The CDR3 DNA is TGCGCCAGCAGCTTGGTAGGGGTCCAAGAGACCCAGTACTTC. Its translation: CASSLVGVQETQYF. Full variable domain (remainder filled in from reference TRBV5-1 and TRBJ2-5): KAGVTQTPRYLIKTRGQQVTLSCSPISGHRSVSWYQQTPGQGLQFLFEYFSETQRNKGNFPGRFSGRQFSNSRSEMNVSTLELGDSALYLCASSLVGVQETQYFGPGTRLLVL.

J is TRBJ2-4 and V is TRBV5-1; 7 bases match TRBD2. The CDR3 contains 15 residues. The J segment lost 0 bases and the V segment lost 4 bases, leaving 4 bases of the junction unmatched. Germline assignment: CDR1 SGHRS and CDR2 YFSETQ. The CDR3 coding sequence is TGCGCCAGCAGCCTAGCGGAAATAGCCAAAAACATTCAGTACTTC. It is translated as CASSLAEIAKNIQYF.